The 17 T cell receptor beta chains given below trace back to one sample, sequenced in a study of identical twins. Each CDR3 protein is one row after TCRdb ran MiXCR on the 5' RACE reads. Altogether about 550,000 distinct CDR3 sequences are present, approximately 20% being singletons, with the ten largest covering around 0.48%. Another study also made use of these data, one on yellow fever vaccine responses in identical twins.

Sequencing input: CD4+ T cells sorted from blood. All receptors derive from a woman between 18 and 29 years old in good health.

This clonotype was observed a few times. The chain uses TRBV20-1 and TRBJ2-5, with 9 bases that match TRBD2. The junction had 6 bases not matched to a gene; V was cut back by 4 bases and J by 3 bases. The CDR3 covers 14 residues. Germline V gives CDR1 DFQATT, CDR2 SNEGSKA (reference sequence). DNA for the CDR3: TGCAGTGCTACGATTAGCGGGAGAAAAGAGACCCAGTACTTC. Its protein is CSATISGRKETQYF.

This clonotype was counted between two and nine times. V usage is TRBV7-3 and J usage is TRBJ2-7, with D possibly being TRBD2 (6 bases). The CDR3 is 13 amino acids. V gave up 5 bases and J gave up 3 bases, with 11 bases separating them. Germline V CDR1 and CDR2: SGHTA, FQGTGA. This CDR3 is CASSPGLGYEQYF. CDR3 DNA sequence: TGTGCCAGCAGCCCGGGACTCGGCTACGAGCAGTACTTC.

V and J are TRBV10-3 and TRBJ2-1; no definite D call. This CDR3 region has 18 residues. Germline V gene sequence: CDR1 ENHRY, CDR2 SYGVKD. Trimming took off 4 bases at V and 1 base at J, with 20 bases between the two ends. For the CDR3, the DNA is TGTGCCATCAGTGCCCGAAACATGGGTCCCACTTCCTACAATGAGCAGTTCTTC. Encoded protein: CAISARNMGPTSYNEQFF.

V usage is TRBV20-1 and J usage is TRBJ2-3; D is uncertain. Germline V gives CDR1 DFQATT, CDR2 SNEGSKA (reference sequence). The CDR3 runs to 10 residues. With 3 bases removed from V and 7 bases from J, the gap between germline ends came to 5 bases. This CDR3 is CSASLHTQYF. The CDR3, as DNA: TGCAGTGCTAGTCTACATACGCAGTATTTT.

This clonotype came up a few times. This chain joins TRBV29-1 and TRBJ2-3; TRBD1 or TRBD2 may be the D gene (5 bases each). With 6 bases removed from V and 6 bases from J, the gap between germline ends came to 13 bases. Germline values: CDR1 SQVTM, CDR2 ANQGSEA. This CDR3 contains 12 residues. DNA of the CDR3: TGCAGCGTCGCTGATCGGGGCGATACGCAGTATTTT. Amino acids: CSVADRGDTQYF.

This chain uses TRBV5-1 with TRBJ2-4; 7 nucleotides match TRBD1. Germline CDR1 reads SGHRS; CDR2 reads YFSETQ. The V and J ends lost 7 bases and 0 bases, in that order; junction bases with no gene match: 10. This CDR3 contains 16 residues. The CDR3 nucleotides are TGCGCCAGCGGGCCAGGGGGTAGTGGAGCCAAAAACATTCAGTACTTC. Translation: CASGPGGSGAKNIQYF.

V and J are TRBV10-3 and TRBJ1-4; maybe TRBD1 (6 bases). Germline lookup yields CDR1 ENHRY and CDR2 SYGVKD. The CDR3 has 13 residues. V shed 10 bases and J shed 3 bases, with 12 bases lying between them. The CDR3: CASRDNANEKLFF. Written as DNA, the CDR3 is TGTGCCAGCAGGGACAACGCTAATGAAAAACTGTTTTTT.

The chain couples TRBV10-3 to TRBJ2-5; D remains ambiguous. Germline-derived CDR1 and CDR2 are ENHRY and SYGVKD. CDR3 length: 15 amino acids. V gave up 2 bases and J gave up 5 bases, with 15 bases separating them. The CDR3 nucleotides read TGTGCCATCAGTGAGACCCTCGCTATTGCCGAGACCCAGTACTTC. This sequence encodes CAISETLAIAETQYF.

The chain combines TRBV12-3 or TRBV12-4 with TRBJ2-1; 7 bases align to TRBD1. J gave up 3 bases and V 7 bases, and 3 bases lay outside the gene matches. This CDR3 spans 13 amino acids. CDR3 sequence: CASKAGGYNEQFF. CDR3 in DNA: TGTGCCAGCAAGGCAGGGGGCTACAATGAGCAGTTCTTC.

V is TRBV29-1 and J is TRBJ2-5, with D uncertain. This CDR3 spans 10 amino acids. The germline V gene has CDR1 SQVTM and CDR2 ANQGSEA. With 3 bases removed from V and 4 bases from J, the gap between germline ends came to 3 bases. The DNA of the CDR3 is TGCAGCGTTGAGGGAGAGACCCAGTACTTC. This sequence encodes CSVEGETQYF.

The J gene is TRBJ1-1, the V gene TRBV7-2; D unclear. With 5 bases removed from V and 0 bases from J, the gap between germline ends came to 10 bases. The CDR3 contains 14 residues. Germline CDR1 SGHTA, CDR2 FQGNSA. The chain's CDR3 is CASSTPTLNTEAFF. CDR3 nucleotides: TGTGCCAGCAGCACCCCGACCCTGAACACTGAAGCTTTCTTT.

V gene TRBV20-1 combines with J gene TRBJ2-1; 10 bases agree with TRBD1. The V and J ends lost 6 bases and 9 bases, in that order; junction bases with no gene match: 11. Germline CDR1 reads DFQATT; CDR2 reads SNEGSKA (reference sequence). The CDR3 consists of 14 residues. Written as DNA, the CDR3 is TGCAGTGCGCTCCGGGACAGGGGATCGGGTGAGCAGTTCTTC. Its protein is CSALRDRGSGEQFF.

The chain is built from TRBV9 and TRBJ2-3, with D tentatively TRBD1 or TRBD2 (5 bases each). The CDR3 covers 16 residues. V lost 4 bases to trimming and J lost 2 bases, with 17 bases between them. CDR1 SGDLS and CDR2 YYNGEE come from the germline V gene. The CDR3 reads CASSSRWGSATDTQYF. The CDR3 coding sequence is TGTGCCAGCAGCTCCCGGTGGGGGTCCGCCACAGATACGCAGTATTTT.

This chain joins TRBV27 and TRBJ2-2; D possibly corresponds to TRBD1 (5 bases). The germline V gene has CDR1 MNHEY and CDR2 SMNVEV (reference sequence). There are 12 residues in the CDR3. Deletions cut 7 bases from V and 6 bases from J, with 9 bases between. CDR3 sequence reads: CASTRVPGELFF. CDR3 bases: TGTGCCAGCACCAGGGTTCCCGGGGAGCTGTTTTTT.

This clonotype was seen more than once but under ten times. CDR3 nucleotides: TGCGCCAGCAGCCAAGTCGCGGGGGGGCCCTATGAGCAGTTCTTC. Translating it yields CASSQVAGGPYEQFF. V and J are TRBV4-1 and TRBJ2-1, with 9 positions matching TRBD2. V lost 1 base and J lost 8; bases outside the gene matches: 6. The length of the CDR3 is 15 residues. Per germline, CDR1 MGHRA and CDR2 YSYEKL.

This chain uses TRBV20-1 with TRBJ2-3; tentatively, D is TRBD2 (5 bases). Trimming cost V 7 bases and J 2 bases, with 13 bases left between them. This CDR3 comprises 13 residues. In germline, CDR1 is DFQATT, CDR2 SNEGSKA (reference sequence). CDR3 residues: CSVNGMYTDTQYF. CDR3 DNA sequence: TGCAGTGTAAACGGGATGTACACAGATACGCAGTATTTT.

This clonotype was counted a few times. The chain links TRBV12-3 or TRBV12-4 to TRBJ2-3, with TRBD1 matching over 8 bases. The CDR3 covers 16 residues. The junction had 11 bases not matched to a gene; V was cut back by 7 bases and J by 2 bases. The CDR3 DNA reads TGTGCCAGCACCGGGGGCCGGACAGGGATCACAGATACGCAGTATTTT. Translating gives CASTGGRTGITDTQYF.